This TCR beta chain was identified during a study of identical twins. The cDNA had a unique molecular identifier and a template-switch universal primer site. Each CDR3 protein gets one entry after TCRdb re-called the 5' RACE reads with MiXCR. The data show approximately 550,000 distinct CDR3 sequences, about 22% seen once. Only healthy Caucasians were included as donors. The same sample was also used in a study of yellow fever vaccine responses in identical twins. According to that study: Twins reportedly mounted vaccine T cell responses that seemed partly convergent, partly personalized.

This receptor was taken from a woman aged 18 to 35 in good health. Sequencing was performed on CD4+ T cells sorted from blood.

The CDR3 reads CATSDIRTGYGEKLFF. CDR3 bases: TGTGCCACCAGTGATATCCGGACAGGGTACGGTGAAAAACTGTTTTTT. This chain uses TRBV24-1 with TRBJ1-4; 8 bases align to TRBD1. Germline-derived CDR1 and CDR2 are KGHDR and SFDVKD. The CDR3 spans 16 residues. Trimming took 3 bases from V and 7 from J; bases not matched to a gene: 9.